This note documents a single TCR beta chain sequence. The same CDR3 can be traced to other DNA sequences in this sample. Profiled with immunoSEQ multiplex PCR; TCRdb holds only in-frame clones, not every one. Among under 250,000 clones, about 86% were seen once, and the ten largest hold around 1.5%. This record belongs to a study of blood T cell repertoires in COVID-19. On the study more broadly: From T cells, B-cell-depleted T cells, or PBMCs came the material, which was cDNA or gDNA.

The sample taken for sequencing was peripheral blood. This TCR came from an older man with acute or convalescent COVID-19.

CDR3 nucleotide sequence: TGCGCCAGCAGCCAGGACAGCTCTGGGGCCAACGTCCTGACTTTC. Protein: CASSQDSSGANVLTF. The chain employs TRBV4-3 and TRBJ2-6, with D possibly TRBD1 on 6 matching bases. Trimming removed 3 bases at V and 0 bases at J, with 6 bases between. CDR1 is LGHNA and CDR2 is YSLEER in the germline V gene. The CDR3 contains 15 residues.